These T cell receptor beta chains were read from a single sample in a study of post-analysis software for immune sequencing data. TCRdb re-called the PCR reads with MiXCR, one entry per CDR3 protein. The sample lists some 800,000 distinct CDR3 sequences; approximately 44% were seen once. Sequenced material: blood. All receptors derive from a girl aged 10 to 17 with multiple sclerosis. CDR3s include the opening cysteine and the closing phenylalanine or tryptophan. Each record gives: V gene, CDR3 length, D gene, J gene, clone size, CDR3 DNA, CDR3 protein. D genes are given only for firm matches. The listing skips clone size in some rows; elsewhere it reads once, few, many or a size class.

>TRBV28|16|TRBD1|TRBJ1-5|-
TGTGCCAGCAGTCATCGAGGGACAGGGGGAGGGCAGCCCCAGCATTTT
CASSHRGTGGGQPQHF
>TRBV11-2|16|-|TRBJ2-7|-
TGTGCCAGCAGCCGGGTGGGGGGCCACATTCCCTACGAGCAGTACTTC
CASSRVGGHIPYEQYF
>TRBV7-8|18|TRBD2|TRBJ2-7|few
TGTGCCAGCAGCTTAGGGGGACTAGCGGGAGAGGGTGCCTACGAGCAGTACTTC
CASSLGGLAGEGAYEQYF
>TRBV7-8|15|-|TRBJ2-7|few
TGTGCCAGCAGCTTAGCGACGGCCCCAACGGGGGAGCAGTACTTC
CASSLATAPTGEQYF
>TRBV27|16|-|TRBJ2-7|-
TGTGCCAGCAGACTCTCGGGCGGATCTTTTTCCTACGAGCAGTACTTC
CASRLSGGSFSYEQYF
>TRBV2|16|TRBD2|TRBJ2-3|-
TGTGCCAGCAGTGAAGGTACTAGCGGGAACTCAGATACGCAGTATTTT
CASSEGTSGNSDTQYF
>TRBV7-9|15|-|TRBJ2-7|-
TGTGCCAGCAGCTTAGGCGTCAGCGGACGGTACGAGCAGTACTTC
CASSLGVSGRYEQYF
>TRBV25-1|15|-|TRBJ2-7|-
TGTGCCAGCAGTGAACCGACCGATACGTCGGGCGAGCAGTACTTC
CASSEPTDTSGEQYF
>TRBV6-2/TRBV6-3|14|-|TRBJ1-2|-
TGTGCCAGCAGGGGTCGACAGCCATCCTGTGGCTACACCTTC
CASRGRQPSCGYTF
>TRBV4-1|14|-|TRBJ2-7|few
TGCGCCAGCAGCCAAGTCGTTGAAAGTTACGAGCAGTACTTC
CASSQVVESYEQYF
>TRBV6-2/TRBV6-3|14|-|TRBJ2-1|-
TGTGCCAGCGGCAGGGGCGCGGACTACAATGAGCAGTTCTTC
CASGRGADYNEQFF
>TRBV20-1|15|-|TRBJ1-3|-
TGCAGTGCTATCCATCGGGGCCTCTCTGGAAACACCATATATTTT
CSAIHRGLSGNTIYF
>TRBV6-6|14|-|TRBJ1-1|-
TGTGCCAGCGAGAGGGGCCGCCTAAACACTGAAGCTTTCTTT
CASERGRLNTEAFF
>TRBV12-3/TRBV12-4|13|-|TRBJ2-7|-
TGTGCCAGCAGTCGAGTGGGGGCCTACGAGCAGTACTTC
CASSRVGAYEQYF
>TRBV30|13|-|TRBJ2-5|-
TGTGCCTGGAGTTTTAGCGCACAAGAGACCCAGTACTTC
CAWSFSAQETQYF
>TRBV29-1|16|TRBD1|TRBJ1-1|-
TGCAGCGTTGAACCGCCGGGGACAGGGGGGGGCACTGAAGCTTTCTTT
CSVEPPGTGGGTEAFF
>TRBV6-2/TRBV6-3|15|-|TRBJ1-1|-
TGCGCCAGCAGTACCCGGGCCCCAACGAACACTGAAGCTTTCTTT
CASSTRAPTNTEAFF
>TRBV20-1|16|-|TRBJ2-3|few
TGCAGTGCTAGAGATTTTAGCGGAACTAGCACAGATACGCAGTATTTT
CSARDFSGTSTDTQYF
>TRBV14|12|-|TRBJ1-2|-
TGTGCCAGCAGGGCAAGGGGGGATGGCTACACCTTC
CASRARGDGYTF
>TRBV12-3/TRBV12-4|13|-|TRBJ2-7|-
TGTGCCAGCAGTTTGGGGGCTAGGAACGAGCAGTACTTC
CASSLGARNEQYF
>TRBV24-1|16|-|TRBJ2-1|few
TGTGCCACCAGTGACCCGCGGGGTCAACGGGACAATGAGCAGTTCTTC
CATSDPRGQRDNEQFF
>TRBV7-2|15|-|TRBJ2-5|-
TGTGCCAGCAGCGCCGGGCTGTTGGCCGGCGAGACCCAGTACTTC
CASSAGLLAGETQYF
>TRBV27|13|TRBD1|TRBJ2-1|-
TGTGCCAGTGGACAGGGGGCTAAGAATGAGCAGTTCTTC
CASGQGAKNEQFF
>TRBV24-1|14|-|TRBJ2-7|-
TGTGCCACCAGTGCGTCGGATGCCTCCTACGAGCAGTACTTC
CATSASDASYEQYF
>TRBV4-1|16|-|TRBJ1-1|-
TGCGCCAGCAGCCCCTCACTCGGGGGACAGAACACTGAAGCTTTCTTT
CASSPSLGGQNTEAFF
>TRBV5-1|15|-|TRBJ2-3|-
TGCGCCAGCAGCTTGGTCGGTCTCCGCCTAGATACGCAGTATTTT
CASSLVGLRLDTQYF
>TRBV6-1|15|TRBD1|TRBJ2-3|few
TGTGCCAGCAGTGAAGGTACAGGGGTAGGAGATACGCAGTATTTT
CASSEGTGVGDTQYF
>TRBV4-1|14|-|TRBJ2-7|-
TGCGCCAGCAGCCCAGACCCCCTAAGCGGGGAGCAGTACTTC
CASSPDPLSGEQYF
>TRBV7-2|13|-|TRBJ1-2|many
TGTGCCAGCAGCTTAGGGGGGGAAGAGGGCTACACCTTC
CASSLGGEEGYTF
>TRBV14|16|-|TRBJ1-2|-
TGTGCCAGCTCGAAAGGGGGGTCCGCTACCGGCCGAGGCTACACCTTC
CASSKGGSATGRGYTF
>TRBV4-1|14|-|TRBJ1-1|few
TGCGCCAGCAGCCAGTTTCAGGGGACTGACGAAGCTTTCTTT
CASSQFQGTDEAFF
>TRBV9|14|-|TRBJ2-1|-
TGTGCCAGCAGTCCGGCTAGAGTCAGCAATGAGCAGTTCTTC
CASSPARVSNEQFF
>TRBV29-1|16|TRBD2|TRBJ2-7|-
TGCAGCGTCGGGGCAAGGGGAGCGGGAGGAACCTACGAGCAGTACTTC
CSVGARGAGGTYEQYF
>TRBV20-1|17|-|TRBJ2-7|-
TGCAGTGCTAGAGGTATGGTCGAAGCGGTGAGCTCCTACGAGCAGTACTTC
CSARGMVEAVSSYEQYF
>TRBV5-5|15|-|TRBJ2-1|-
TGTGCCAGCAGCTTTGTGGCCGGGGCGGGCAATGAGCAGTTCTTC
CASSFVAGAGNEQFF
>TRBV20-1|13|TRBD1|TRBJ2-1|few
TGCAGTGGAAACCGGGACAGAAACAATGAGCAGTTCTTC
CSGNRDRNNEQFF
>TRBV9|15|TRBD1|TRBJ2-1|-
TGTGCCAGCAGCCTACAGGGGGCACGGTACAATGAGCAGTTCTTC
CASSLQGARYNEQFF
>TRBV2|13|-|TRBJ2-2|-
TGTGCCAGCAGTTCCTTAGACACCGGGGAGCTGTTTTTT
CASSSLDTGELFF
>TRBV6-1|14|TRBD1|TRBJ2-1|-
TGTGCCAGCAGACCAGACGGGACAGGGTTTGAGCAGTTCTTC
CASRPDGTGFEQFF
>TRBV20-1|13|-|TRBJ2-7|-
TGCAGTGCTAGAGACAGGGTAGCCTACGAGCAGTACTTC
CSARDRVAYEQYF
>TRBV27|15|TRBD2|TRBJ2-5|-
TGTGCCAGCAGTGTCACTAGCGGGGCTCAAGAGACCCAGTACTTC
CASSVTSGAQETQYF
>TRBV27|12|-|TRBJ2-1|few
TGTGCCAGCAGTTTCACCCTAGATGAGCAGTTCTTC
CASSFTLDEQFF